This T cell receptor beta chain is drawn from a study of blood T cell repertoires in COVID-19. Study-wide background: The United States, Italy and Spain supplied acute and convalescent COVID-19 samples. Nucleic acid was either cDNA or gDNA, and it came from T cells, B-cell-depleted T cells, or PBMCs.

The germline CDR1 and CDR2 sequences are SGDLS and YYNGEE. The CDR3 totals 14 residues. V was pared by 4 bases and J by 8 bases, with 18 bases between. Produced via immunoSEQ multiplex PCR; TCRdb's table is partial and in-frame only. The data contain approximately 470,000 clones, about nine tenths of them singletons. Participants spanned ages 18 to 89 years and resided in 20 to 25 US areas. Among Cohort 3 donors, those recovered had two negative PCRs, clearance, or symptom resolution. Sample: PBMCs or T cells enriched from blood (not recorded which). This TCR came from a woman aged 18-30 years who had recovered from COVID-19. This chain joins TRBV9 and TRBJ1-1, with a possible D match to TRBD1 (6 bases). CDR3 loop: CASSTRADSLEAFF. DNA of the CDR3: TGTGCCAGCAGCACGCGCGCGGACAGCCTAGAAGCTTTCTTT.